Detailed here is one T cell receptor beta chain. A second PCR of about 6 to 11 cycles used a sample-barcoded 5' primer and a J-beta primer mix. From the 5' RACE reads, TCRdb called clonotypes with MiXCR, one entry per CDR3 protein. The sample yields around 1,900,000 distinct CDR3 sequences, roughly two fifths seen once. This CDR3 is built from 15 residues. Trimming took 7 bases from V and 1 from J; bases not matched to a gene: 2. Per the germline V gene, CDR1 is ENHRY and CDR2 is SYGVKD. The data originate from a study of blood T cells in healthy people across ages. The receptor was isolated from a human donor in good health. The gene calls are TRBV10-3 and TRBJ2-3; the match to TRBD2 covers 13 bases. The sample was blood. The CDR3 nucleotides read TGTGCCATCACCGGGACTAGCGGGGGCACAGATACGCAGTATTTT. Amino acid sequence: CAITGTSGGTDTQYF.